Described below is a single T cell receptor (beta chain) sequence and its context. What it recognizes is unknown. These data come from a study of CD8 T cells in ankylosing spondylitis. Regarding the study as a whole: The clones that were linked to disease were reported to be significantly enriched in matched synovial fluid samples from ankylosing spondylitis patients. Seemingly distinctive of ankylosing spondylitis blood was a TCR beta motif formed by eight highly homologous variants.

TCRdb independently ran MiXCR on the 5' RACE reads; one entry per CDR3 protein. The table shows about 840,000 distinct CDR3 sequences, with over 9.5% occurring only once. The V end lost 0 bases, the J end lost 5 bases, and 11 bases lay between the germline ends. Germline CDR1 is SGHRS and CDR2 is YFSETQ. The CDR3 is 14 amino acids. The material sequenced was blood, either unsorted or a sorted T cell fraction (not recorded which). This sequence joins TRBV5-1 and TRBJ1-2; D call uncertain. The sequence was obtained from a male donor with ankylosing spondylitis. The DNA of the CDR3 is TGCGCCAGCAGCTTGGGAGGGATTGGTTATGGCTACACCTTC. Amino acid sequence: CASSLGGIGYGYTF.